In this sample, the clone carrying this T cell receptor (beta chain) turned up many times. Its antigen is as yet unknown. Via MiXCR, TCRdb re-called the multiplex PCR reads, giving one row per CDR3 protein. Of around 130,000 distinct CDR3 sequences in the sample, roughly 21% were seen once. The data derive from a study of breast tumors, draining lymph nodes, adjacent tissues. Study-level findings and limits: Tumor and nontumor repertoires were significantly more similar in luminal-like than in basal-like breast cancer. The data were judged consistent with most tumor T cells coming from lymph node and expanding in tumor. Data only fit, rather than demonstrated, lymph node origin of most tumor T cells. Tumor TCR diversity was below lymph nodes but above nontumor tissue.

Breast cancer patients provided tissue from their axillary draining lymph nodes. J was trimmed by 2 bases and V by 6 bases; bases with no gene match: 14. This CDR3 comprises 18 residues. Germline V gene sequence: CDR1 DFQATT, CDR2 SNEGSKA (reference sequence). This chain joins TRBV20-1 and TRBJ2-6; 9 bases are a match to TRBD1. Sequenced input: axillary lymph node tissue. This receptor was identified in a female donor with breast cancer. Some clones in this sample may be carry-over from other donors' samples. The CDR3 reads CSAPILGTGTTGANVLTF. The CDR3 nucleotides are TGCAGTGCCCCCATCCTCGGGACAGGGACTACTGGGGCCAACGTCCTGACTTTC.